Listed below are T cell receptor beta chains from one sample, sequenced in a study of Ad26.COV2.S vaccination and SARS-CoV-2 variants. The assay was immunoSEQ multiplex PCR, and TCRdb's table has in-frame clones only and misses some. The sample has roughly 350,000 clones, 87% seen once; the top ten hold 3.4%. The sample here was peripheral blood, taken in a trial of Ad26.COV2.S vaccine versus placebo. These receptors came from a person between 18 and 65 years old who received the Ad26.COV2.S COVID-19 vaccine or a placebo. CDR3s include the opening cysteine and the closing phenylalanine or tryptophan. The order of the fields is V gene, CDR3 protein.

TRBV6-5	CASRPRDRVGEQYF
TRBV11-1	CASSSRGGRGDTEAFF
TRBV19	CASSIGGDGFYNSPLHF
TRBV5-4	CASSLVGQPNTEAFF
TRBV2	CASSYGQQGQETQYF
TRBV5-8	CASSSRPGAFF
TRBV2	CASKLAGGLYEQYF
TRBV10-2	CASSEGNSNQPQHF
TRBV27	CASTRSGGNTDTQYF
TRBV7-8	CASSPLGFPYEQYF
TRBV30	CAWRTGPNSPLHF
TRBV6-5	CASNHGQFQYF
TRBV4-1	CASSQGGGRSYNSPLHF
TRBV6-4	CASRQQVNTEAFF
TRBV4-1	CASSQDIGQGSYGYTF
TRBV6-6	CASSSPGPAGEKLFF
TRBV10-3	CAISMRNTEAFF
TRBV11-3	CASSFLPGEKLFF
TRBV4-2	CASTCGSYEQYF
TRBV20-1	CSAIPRIEAFF
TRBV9	CASSAGQNTGELFF
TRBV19	CASRATGTGGQLEQYF